The present T cell receptor (beta chain) was sequenced within a study of blood T cell repertoires in COVID-19. As for the study in general: The United States, Italy and Spain provided the acute and convalescent COVID-19 samples. Sources were T cells, B-cell-depleted T cells, or PBMCs; the material itself was cDNA or gDNA.

V lost 1 base and J lost 3; bases outside the gene matches: 3. Germline CDR1 and CDR2: SGHDN and FVKESK. The CDR3 runs 15 residues. Study processing details: Quantification of nucleated cells was approximated via reference gene primer amplification. The table came from immunoSEQ multiplex PCR; TCRdb's copy has only in-frame clones and leaves some out. That table gives V, J and clone size, and the DNA gave D and trimming. In the table there are about 90,000 clones, around four fifths of which are singletons. This clone turned up a few times. V is TRBV14 and J is TRBJ2-1; 7 nucleotides line up with TRBD1. Material for sequencing was peripheral blood. The sequence was obtained from a human donor in a cohort sampled during active COVID-19. This CDR3 reads CASSQARGLYNEQFF. CDR3 in DNA: TGTGCCAGCAGCCAAGCGAGGGGGCTCTACAATGAGCAGTTCTTC.